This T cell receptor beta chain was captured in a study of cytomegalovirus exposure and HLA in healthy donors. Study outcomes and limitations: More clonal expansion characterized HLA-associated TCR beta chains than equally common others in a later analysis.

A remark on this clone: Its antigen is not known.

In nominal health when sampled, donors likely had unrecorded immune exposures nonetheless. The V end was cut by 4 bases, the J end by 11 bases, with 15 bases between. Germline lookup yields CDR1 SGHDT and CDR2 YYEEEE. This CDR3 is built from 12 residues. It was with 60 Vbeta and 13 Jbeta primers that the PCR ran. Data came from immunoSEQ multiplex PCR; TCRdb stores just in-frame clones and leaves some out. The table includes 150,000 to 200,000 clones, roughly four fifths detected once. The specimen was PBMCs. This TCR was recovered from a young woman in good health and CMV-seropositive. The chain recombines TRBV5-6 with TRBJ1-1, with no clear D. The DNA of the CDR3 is TGTGCCAGCAGCGTGACTAGGGCAGAGGCTTTCTTT. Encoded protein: CASSVTRAEAFF. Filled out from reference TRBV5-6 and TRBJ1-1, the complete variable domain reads DAGVTQSPTHLIKTRGQQVTLRCSPKSGHDTVSWYQQALGQGPQFIFQYYEEEERQRGNFPDRFSGHQFPNYSSELNVNALLLGDSALYLCASSVTRAEAFFGQGTRLTVV.